These 32 T cell receptor beta chains were sequenced from one sample in a study of identical twins. TCRdb redid the calling of the 5' RACE reads with MiXCR, one entry per CDR3 protein. The table shows 550,000 to 700,000 distinct CDR3 sequences, with 21% occurring only once. The data also belong to a second study, concerning T cells expressing NK-cell markers.

The sequenced material came from PBMCs. The receptors derive from a woman aged 18-29 years in good health.

The chain recombines TRBV10-3 with TRBJ2-3, with a tentative D call TRBD2 (5 bases). V was trimmed by 10 bases and J by 5 bases, leaving 16 bases between them. The CDR3 is 13 amino acids. CDR1 is ENHRY and CDR2 is SYGVKD in the germline V gene. The CDR3 region is CATLSGERDTQYF. In nucleotides, the CDR3 is TGTGCCACCTTGTCCGGGGAAAGAGATACGCAGTATTTT.

This clonotype was recorded many times. V usage is TRBV29-1 and J usage is TRBJ2-7, with no clear D. The CDR3 consists of 13 residues. Germline assignment: CDR1 SQVTM and CDR2 ANQGSEA. The V end was cut by 7 bases, the J end by 3 bases, with 16 bases between. CDR3 nucleotide sequence: TGCAGCGCCGTTACGCCGCTACACTACGAGCAGTACTTC. Residues: CSAVTPLHYEQYF.

This clonotype has ten or more counts. The V gene is TRBV5-1, the J gene TRBJ1-1; 7 bases map to TRBD1. Germline assignment: CDR1 SGHRS and CDR2 YFSETQ. The length of the CDR3 is 15 residues. Losses at the gene ends were 0 bases for V and 4 bases for J; bases not matched to a gene: 6. CDR3 residues: CASSLVAQGSTEAFF. The CDR3 coding sequence is TGCGCCAGCAGCTTGGTGGCACAGGGGAGCACTGAAGCTTTCTTT.

V and J are TRBV4-3 and TRBJ1-4, with D possibly matching TRBD1 (6 bases). The germline V and J ends were trimmed by 0 bases and 4 bases, with 12 bases remaining between them. The CDR3 extends over 16 amino acids. CDR1 is LGHNA, CDR2 YSLEER, per germline. The CDR3 is CASSQDKQGFNEKLFF. The DNA for the CDR3 is TGCGCCAGCAGCCAAGATAAACAGGGATTTAATGAAAAACTGTTTTTT.

This clonotype has a handful of counts. CDR3 in amino acids: CASSLDPTLAGVRKGEQFF. Here the CDR3 DNA reads TGCGCCAGCAGCTTGGACCCCACACTAGCGGGAGTCCGGAAGGGTGAGCAGTTCTTC. The chain links TRBV5-1 to TRBJ2-1, with TRBD2 identical over 11 bases. After removal of 0 bases from V and 9 bases from J, the junction contained 17 bases not matched to a gene. The CDR3 length is 19 residues. CDR1 SGHRS and CDR2 YFSETQ come from the germline V gene.

The table lists this clonotype with a few counts. This rearrangement joins TRBV20-1 to TRBJ2-5; a weak D match, TRBD2 (5 bases). Germline lookup yields CDR1 DFQATT and CDR2 SNEGSKA (reference sequence). With 5 bases removed from V and 7 bases from J, the gap between germline ends came to 20 bases. The CDR3 spans 14 residues. CDR3 amino acids: CSALTGGSPGTQYF. In DNA form, the CDR3 reads TGCAGTGCTCTCACTGGAGGATCCCCCGGGACCCAGTACTTC.

The genes are TRBV4-3 and TRBJ2-2, with 13 nucleotides matching TRBD2. Germline values: CDR1 LGHNA, CDR2 YSLEER. V shed 4 bases and J 3 bases; nucleotides not matched to a gene: 2. The CDR3 loop spans 16 amino acids. The CDR3: CASSPGLAGDTGELFF. CDR3 nucleotides: TGCGCCAGCAGCCCAGGACTAGCGGGGGACACCGGGGAGCTGTTTTTT.

The chain combines TRBV20-1 with TRBJ2-5; no reliable D call. Germline CDR1 is DFQATT and CDR2 is SNEGSKA (reference sequence). The CDR3 consists of 12 residues. V lost 2 bases and J lost 5, with 9 bases in between. CDR3 sequence: CSARTLRETQYF. CDR3 coding DNA: TGCAGTGCTAGAACCCTGCGGGAGACCCAGTACTTC.

The chain has TRBV24-1 and TRBJ2-1; 11 bases fit TRBD2. J lost 14 bases, V lost 3 bases, and 8 bases had no gene match. Per germline, CDR1 KGHDR and CDR2 SFDVKD. CDR3 length: 14 amino acids. The CDR3 protein is CATSDRLLAGGEFF. Here the CDR3 DNA reads TGTGCCACCAGTGATCGTCTGCTAGCGGGAGGAGAGTTCTTC.

In its sample, this clonotype was seen many times. The J gene is TRBJ2-7, the V gene TRBV6-5; 10 positions agree with TRBD2. Germline V CDR1 and CDR2: MNHEY, SVGAGI. Trimming cost V 4 bases and J 5 bases; bases outside gene matches: 8. The CDR3 loop spans 15 amino acids. The CDR3 DNA follows: TGTGCCAGCAGTTCCGCAGCGGGAGGGCCGGACGAGCAGTACTTC. This gives the protein CASSSAAGGPDEQYF.

This clonotype came up a few times. This chain connects TRBV20-1 to TRBJ2-7, with 8 bases lining up with TRBD1. This CDR3 has 12 amino acids. CDR1 and CDR2 (germline): DFQATT, SNEGSKA (reference sequence). V lost 7 bases and J lost 5; bases outside the gene matches: 7. The CDR3 loop is CSVTDRGDEQYF. The CDR3 DNA reads as TGCAGTGTTACCGACAGGGGCGACGAGCAGTACTTC.

This clonotype has a handful of counts. This sequence joins TRBV20-1 and TRBJ2-7; D may be TRBD2 (6 bases). This CDR3 contains 13 residues. Germline lookup yields CDR1 DFQATT and CDR2 SNEGSKA (reference sequence). The V and J ends lost 3 bases and 0 bases respectively, with 9 bases between them. This chain's CDR3 is CSARRDRSYEQYF. Here the CDR3 DNA reads TGCAGTGCTAGGCGGGACCGCTCCTACGAGCAGTACTTC.

V is TRBV5-1 and J is TRBJ1-4; no clear D gene. The CDR3 has 13 amino acids. V was trimmed by 4 bases and J by 5 bases, leaving 9 bases between them. Germline V gene data show CDR1 as SGHRS and CDR2 as YFSETQ. The CDR3 loop is CASSPGTNEKLFF. DNA of the CDR3: TGCGCCAGCAGCCCAGGCACGAATGAAAAACTGTTTTTT.

This chain uses TRBV18 with TRBJ1-1; tentative D call: TRBD1 (6 bases). Germline V lookup: CDR1 KGHSH, CDR2 LQKENI. There are 19 residues in the CDR3. V lost 2 bases and J 5 bases, leaving 27 bases between the germline ends. The CDR3 nucleotides are TGTGCCAGCTCACCAACCATAAACTCGGGGGGCGCAGGGTTGACTGAAGCTTTCTTT. This gives the protein CASSPTINSGGAGLTEAFF.

This clonotype was detected a few times. The chain has TRBV7-9 and TRBJ1-2, with a weak D call TRBD1 (5 bases). The CDR3 runs 15 residues. Germline V gene data show CDR1 as SEHNR and CDR2 as FQNEAQ (reference sequence). Between the trimmed V and J ends, which lost 3 bases and 2 bases, there was a span of 13 bases. This CDR3 is CASSFPSRGNYGYTF. CDR3 in DNA: TGTGCCAGCAGCTTCCCCAGTCGGGGGAACTATGGCTACACCTTC. Full variable domain (remainder filled in from reference TRBV7-9 and TRBJ1-2): DTGVSQNPRHKITKRGQNVTFRCDPISEHNRLYWYRQTLGQGPEFLTYFQNEAQLEKSRLLSDRFSAERPKGSFSTLEIQRTEQGDSAMYLCASSFPSRGNYGYTFGSGTRLTVV.

V and J are TRBV9 and TRBJ2-5; 10 bases align to TRBD2. The CDR3 has 15 amino acids. V trimming: 7 bases; J trimming: 7 bases; junction bases outside the gene matches: 13. CDR1 is SGDLS, CDR2 YYNGEE, per germline. CDR3 nucleotides: TGTGCCAGCGGCGCTAGCGGGGGACCCGTTGGGACCCAGTACTTC. Translating gives CASGASGGPVGTQYF.

The V call is TRBV7-2, the J call TRBJ2-7; 12 positions agree with TRBD2. The CDR3 extends over 17 amino acids. Germline V CDR1 and CDR2: SGHTA, FQGNSA. Trimming took 5 bases from V and 2 from J; bases not matched to a gene: 10. Here the CDR3 reads CASSLRTSGTSPYEQYF. The CDR3 DNA reads as TGTGCCAGCAGCCTCCGGACTAGCGGGACCTCTCCCTACGAGCAGTACTTC.

In its sample, this clonotype was seen a few times. The chain employs TRBV5-5 and TRBJ2-7; possibly TRBD1 or TRBD2 for D (6 bases each). The germline V gene encodes CDR1 SGHKS and CDR2 YYEKEE (reference sequence). The CDR3 is 16 residues long. Trimming stripped 3 bases from V and 7 bases from J, with 23 bases between. The CDR3 DNA reads TGTGCCAGCAGCTCGACACCCTCACCGGGGGCCCGGGAGCAGTACTTC. Translated, it gives CASSSTPSPGAREQYF. Supplemented by reference TRBV5-5 and TRBJ2-7, the full variable domain reads DAGVTQSPTHLIKTRGQQVTLRCSPISGHKSVSWYQQVLGQGPQFIFQYYEKEERGRGNFPDRFSARQFPNYSSELNVNALLLGDSALYLCASSSTPSPGAREQYFGPGTRLTVT.

This clonotype was counted at least ten times. This chain uses TRBV9 with TRBJ2-1; D tentatively reads TRBD1 or TRBD2 (5 bases each). Germline lookup yields CDR1 SGDLS and CDR2 YYNGEE. V was clipped by 5 bases and J by 5 bases, with 20 bases between them. The CDR3 runs to 16 residues. DNA for the CDR3: TGTGCCAGCAGTACGGGCCGGGGCGGTACTAACAATGAGCAGTTCTTC. This encodes CASSTGRGGTNNEQFF. The full variable domain, in which reference TRBV9 and TRBJ2-1 provide the parts outside the CDR3, is DSGVTQTPKHLITATGQRVTLRCSPRSGDLSVYWYQQSLDQGLQFLIQYYNGEERAKGNILERFSAQQFPDLHSELNLSSLELGDSALYFCASSTGRGGTNNEQFFGPGTRLTVL.

The chain carries TRBV11-1 and TRBJ2-1; TRBD2 matches 12 bases. V was pared by 1 base and J by 0 bases, with 4 bases of the junction left unmatched. This CDR3 is 18 amino acids long. Germline V CDR1 and CDR2: SGHAT, FQDESV (reference sequence). The CDR3 DNA sequence: TGTGCCAGCAGCTTAGGACTAGCGGGGGTCTACTCCTACAATGAGCAGTTCTTC. Its protein product is CASSLGLAGVYSYNEQFF.

The rearrangement uses TRBV20-1 and TRBJ2-5, with D hard to call. This CDR3 region has 12 residues. Germline V gives CDR1 DFQATT, CDR2 SNEGSKA (reference sequence). V lost 4 bases to trimming and J lost 0 bases, with 6 bases between them. In DNA form, the CDR3 reads TGCAGTGCTAAACGGTACCAAGAGACCCAGTACTTC. This encodes CSAKRYQETQYF.

The V gene is TRBV27, the J gene TRBJ1-6; D might be TRBD1 (5 bases). This CDR3 has 14 residues. CDR1 MNHEY and CDR2 SMNVEV come from the germline V gene (reference sequence). Trimming took off 2 bases at V and 10 bases at J, with 12 bases between the two ends. The CDR3 DNA reads as TGTGCCAGCAGTTTAGGCCAGGGCGACTCACCCCTCCACTTT. It is translated as CASSLGQGDSPLHF.

This clonotype was observed a handful of times. The chain couples TRBV10-3 to TRBJ2-7; 10 bases map to TRBD2. CDR3 length: 15 residues. The ends lost 3 bases at V and 3 bases at J; junction bases unmatched: 5. From germline, CDR1 is ENHRY and CDR2 SYGVKD. Written as DNA, the CDR3 is TGTGCCATCAGTGACTCCGGGACTAGCGTCTACGAGCAGTACTTC. Protein sequence: CAISDSGTSVYEQYF.

The chain links TRBV12-3 or TRBV12-4 to TRBJ2-5; 11 positions agree with TRBD2. J lost 5 bases, V lost 5 bases, and 7 bases had no gene match. There are 15 residues in the CDR3. The CDR3 sequence is CASSDSGRATETQYF. The DNA of the CDR3 is TGTGCCAGCAGTGATAGCGGGAGGGCCACTGAGACCCAGTACTTC.

V is TRBV29-1 and J is TRBJ2-1; possibly TRBD1 or TRBD2 for D (6 bases each). Trimming removed 7 bases at V and 8 bases at J, with 24 bases between. This CDR3 region has 15 residues. Germline assignment: CDR1 SQVTM and CDR2 ANQGSEA. CDR3 in DNA: TGCAGCGCCGAAGGCGGGGCAGGATCAGGGGATGAGCAGTTCTTC. It is translated as CSAEGGAGSGDEQFF.

V and J are TRBV3-1 and TRBJ2-3; D may be TRBD2 (6 bases). In germline, CDR1 is LGHDT, CDR2 YNNKEL (reference sequence). The CDR3 loop spans 15 amino acids. The V end was cut by 1 base, the J end by 4 bases, with 12 bases between. CDR3 region: CASSQVTGASDTQYF. The CDR3 DNA reads as TGTGCCAGCAGCCAAGTGACGGGAGCATCAGATACGCAGTATTTT.

The gene calls are TRBV15 and TRBJ2-7; D may be TRBD2 (5 bases). V was cut by 1 base and J by 1 base, with 14 bases left in between. CDR1 LNHNV and CDR2 YYDKDF come from the germline V gene (reference sequence). The CDR3 has 16 amino acids. As DNA, the CDR3 is TGTGCCACCAGCAGAGCTCGGGATGCGAGGTCCTACGAGCAGTACTTC. Translation: CATSRARDARSYEQYF. The full variable domain, with the rest looked up from reference TRBV15 and TRBJ2-7, is DAMVIQNPRYQVTQFGKPVTLSCSQTLNHNVMYWYQQKSSQAPKLLFHYYDKDFNNEADTPDNFQSRRPNTSFCFLDIRSPGLGDTAMYLCATSRARDARSYEQYFGPGTRLTVT.

Only a few counts were recorded for this clonotype. The J gene is TRBJ2-7, the V gene TRBV4-3, with 7 nucleotides matching TRBD1. With V trimmed by 0 bases and J by 6 bases, 5 bases remained unmatched. The CDR3 is made up of 14 amino acids. Germline V gives CDR1 LGHNA, CDR2 YSLEER. CDR3 amino acids: CASSQEDGTAEQYF. The CDR3 DNA is TGCGCCAGCAGCCAAGAGGATGGGACAGCCGAGCAGTACTTC.

The chain is built from TRBV20-1 and TRBJ2-5, with D tentatively TRBD1 or TRBD2 (5 bases each). The CDR3 loop spans 14 amino acids. Trimming took off 5 bases at V and 5 bases at J, with 18 bases between the two ends. Germline V CDR1 and CDR2: DFQATT, SNEGSKA (reference sequence). The CDR3 nucleotides are TGCAGTGCTGAGGGGAGCACGGAGTCCGAGACCCAGTACTTC. Protein: CSAEGSTESETQYF.

This clonotype was recorded at least ten times. The V gene is TRBV7-3, the J gene TRBJ2-1; D is unresolved. The CDR3 has 14 amino acids. The V end was cut by 5 bases, the J end by 0 bases, with 8 bases between. Germline-derived CDR1 and CDR2 are SGHTA and FQGTGA. CDR3 amino acids: CASSHSSSYNEQFF. Here the CDR3 DNA reads TGTGCCAGCAGCCATAGCTCCTCCTACAATGAGCAGTTCTTC.

V is TRBV28 and J is TRBJ2-2; 9 nucleotides line up with TRBD1. CDR3 length: 16 amino acids. Germline assignment: CDR1 MDHEN and CDR2 SYDVKM. V dropped 5 bases and J dropped 5; count of bases not matched to a gene: 9. DNA for the CDR3: TGTGCCAGCAGTCCCCGGACAGGGGTCGGGACCGGGGAGCTGTTTTTT. Amino acid sequence: CASSPRTGVGTGELFF.

This clonotype was detected only a few times. This chain connects TRBV12-3 or TRBV12-4 to TRBJ2-7; 11 bases map to TRBD1. J gave up 7 bases and V 5 bases, and 10 bases lay outside the gene matches. There are 15 residues in the CDR3. In DNA form, the CDR3 reads TGTGCCAGCAGTCCGTGGACAGGGGGCCCATCGGAGCAGTACTTC. Its protein product is CASSPWTGGPSEQYF.